This T cell receptor beta chain was obtained from a study of cytotoxic CD8 clonotypes in ibrutinib-treated CLL. General study results and limits: Public clonotypes were uncommon and contracted or stayed stable on treatment.

Sequencing used immunoSEQ multiplex PCR; TCRdb keeps in-frame clones, though not all of them. The sample carries more than 110,000 clones, 60% to 85% recorded once. In regard to this clone: The antigen remains unidentified.

Unmatched junction bases numbered 1, after V lost 9 bases and J lost 0 bases. CDR3 length: 12 residues. CDR1 is SGHTS and CDR2 is YDEGEE in the germline V gene. The receptor was isolated from a human donor with chronic lymphocytic leukemia. Sequenced material: PBMCs, taken after 24 months of ibrutinib treatment. V is TRBV5-8 and J is TRBJ2-5; 8 bases match TRBD2. CDR3 residues: CATGGYQETQYF. The CDR3 bases are TGTGCCACGGGGGGGTACCAAGAGACCCAGTACTTC. Supplemented by reference TRBV5-8 and TRBJ2-5, the full variable domain reads EAGVTQSPTHLIKTRGQQATLRCSPISGHTSVYWYQQALGLGLQFLLWYDEGEERNRGNFPPRFSGRQFPNYSSELNVNALELEDSALYLCATGGYQETQYFGPGTRLLVL.